A selection of T cell receptor beta chains follows, all from one sample in a study of blood T cell repertoires in COVID-19. The table came from immunoSEQ multiplex PCR; TCRdb's copy has only in-frame clones and leaves some out. The sample records about 160,000 clones, roughly 80% being singletons. Sequences were obtained from PBMCs or T cells enriched from blood (not recorded which). The receptor source for this set is a woman aged 55-69 years who had recovered from COVID-19. The CDR3 runs from the conserved cysteine through the conserved F or W. A D gene is named only where the DNA matches it firmly. The listing skips clone size in some rows; elsewhere it reads once, few, many or a size class.

D	size	V	J	CDR3	DNA
-	-	TRBV5-1	TRBJ2-2	CASSLDFGELFF	TGCGCCAGCAGCTTGGACTTCGGGGAGCTGTTTTTT
TRBD2	-	TRBV4-1	TRBJ2-1	CASSQELAGGFYEQFF	TGCGCCAGCAGCCAAGAACTAGCGGGGGGTTTTTATGAGCAGTTCTTC
TRBD1	-	TRBV24-1	TRBJ2-5	CATSDLGTGSQETQYF	TGTGCCACCAGTGATTTGGGGACAGGGAGCCAAGAGACCCAGTACTTC
-	-	TRBV30	TRBJ1-1	CALNSGVQFPTEAFF	TGTGCCTTGAACAGCGGGGTCCAATTCCCCACTGAAGCTTTCTTT
-	few	TRBV5-6	TRBJ1-4	CASSLTGPPEEKLFF	TGTGCCAGCAGCTTGACAGGCCCTCCCGAAGAAAAACTGTTTTTT
TRBD1	-	TRBV12-5	TRBJ1-6	CASGRTRDREHLGKNNSPLHF	TGTGCTAGTGGCCGCACCCGGGACAGGGAACATTTGGGAAAGAATAATTCACCCCTCCACTTT
TRBD1	-	TRBV24-1	TRBJ2-7	CATSDPRDRTYEQYF	TGTGCCACCAGTGATCCCCGGGACAGGACCTACGAGCAGTACTTC
TRBD1	-	TRBV2	TRBJ2-1	CASRPPTGTGFYNEQFF	TGTGCCAGCAGACCTCCCACCGGGACAGGGTTTTACAATGAGCAGTTCTTC
-	-	TRBV29-1	TRBJ1-2	CSVQLPNYGYTF	TGCAGCGTGCAACTTCCTAACTATGGCTACACCTTC
-	-	TRBV4-1	TRBJ2-5	CASSQLPETQYF	TGCGCCAGCAGCCAACTTCCGGAGACCCAGTACTTC
-	-	TRBV6-6	TRBJ2-3	CASSRSLGTQYF	TGTGCCAGCAGTCGATCTTTGGGCACGCAGTATTTT
TRBD1	-	TRBV2	TRBJ1-4	CASSGVTGTGEKLFF	TGTGCCAGCAGTGGGGTGACAGGGACAGGGGAAAAACTGTTTTTT
-	-	TRBV4-1	TRBJ1-6	CASSREGVNSPLHF	TGCGCCAGCAGCCGGGAAGGGGTTAATTCACCCCTCCACTTT
-	-	TRBV3-1/TRBV3-2	TRBJ1-1	CASSQEFVAVQAFF	TGTGCCAGCAGCCAAGAATTTGTCGCAGTCCAAGCTTTCTTT
TRBD2	-	TRBV7-8	TRBJ2-5	CASSSYLAGRGTQYF	TGTGCCAGCAGTTCCTACCTAGCGGGGAGAGGGACCCAGTACTTC
TRBD2	-	TRBV5-1	TRBJ2-5	CASSLGGLVGQETQYF	TGCGCCAGCAGCTTGGGGGGACTAGTAGGGCAAGAGACCCAGTACTTC
TRBD1	-	TRBV10-2	TRBJ1-5	CASSEWTGRIQPQHF	TGCGCCAGCAGTGAGTGGACAGGGCGGATTCAGCCCCAGCATTTT
-	-	TRBV3-1/TRBV3-2	TRBJ2-7	CASSLGQYEQYF	TGTGCCAGCAGCTTGGGACAATACGAGCAGTACTTC
-	-	TRBV6-5	TRBJ1-4	CASTLGAGSEKLFF	TGTGCCAGCACCCTGGGGGCTGGGTCCGAAAAACTGTTTTTT
TRBD1	-	TRBV25-1	TRBJ2-7	CASSAWDSSGEQYF	TGTGCCAGCAGTGCCTGGGACAGCTCTGGCGAGCAGTACTTC
-	-	TRBV6-4	TRBJ1-2	CASRQRDYGYTF	TGTGCCAGCAGACAACGGGACTATGGCTACACCTTC
-	-	TRBV9	TRBJ1-2	CASSSDNYGYTF	TGTGCCAGCAGTTCGGACAATTATGGCTACACCTTC
TRBD1	many	TRBV19	TRBJ1-1	CASSIGQGVTEAFF	TGTGCCAGTAGTATAGGACAGGGAGTCACTGAAGCTTTCTTT
-	-	TRBV29-1	TRBJ2-1	CSAPQGGGYNEQFF	TGCAGCGCCCCACAGGGAGGGGGCTACAATGAGCAGTTCTTC
-	-	TRBV5-6	TRBJ1-1	CASWTWGILMNTEAFF	TGTGCCAGCTGGACCTGGGGCATCCTTATGAACACTGAAGCTTTCTTT
-	-	TRBV5-1	TRBJ1-4	CASSLGALPTNEKLFF	TGCGCCAGCAGCTTAGGGGCCCTCCCCACTAATGAAAAACTGTTTTTT
-	few	TRBV21-1	TRBJ1-4	CASSPSVPYRVLEKLFF	TGTGCCAGCAGCCCCTCTGTCCCCTACAGGGTTCTCGAAAAACTGTTTTTT
-	-	TRBV7-9	TRBJ1-2	CASSSPQGLNYGYTF	TGTGCCAGCAGCTCTCCCCAGGGGCTTAACTATGGCTACACCTTC
-	-	TRBV18	TRBJ1-2	CASSTRDGGLGGYTF	TGTGCCAGCTCAACGCGGGACGGAGGTTTGGGTGGCTACACCTTC
-	-	TRBV20-1	TRBJ1-1	CSASQGRATEAFF	TGCAGTGCTAGTCAGGGGAGGGCCACTGAAGCTTTCTTT
-	-	TRBV28	TRBJ2-7	CASSPGAGASSYEQYF	TGTGCCAGCAGTCCCGGTGCGGGCGCTAGCTCCTACGAGCAGTACTTC
-	-	TRBV7-9	TRBJ1-4	CASSRKAAVNEKLFF	TGTGCCAGCAGCCGAAAGGCGGCGGTTAATGAAAAACTGTTTTTT
TRBD2	-	TRBV14	TRBJ2-7	CASSLLAGGISYEQYF	TGTGCCAGCAGCTTACTAGCGGGGGGGATTTCCTACGAGCAGTACTTC